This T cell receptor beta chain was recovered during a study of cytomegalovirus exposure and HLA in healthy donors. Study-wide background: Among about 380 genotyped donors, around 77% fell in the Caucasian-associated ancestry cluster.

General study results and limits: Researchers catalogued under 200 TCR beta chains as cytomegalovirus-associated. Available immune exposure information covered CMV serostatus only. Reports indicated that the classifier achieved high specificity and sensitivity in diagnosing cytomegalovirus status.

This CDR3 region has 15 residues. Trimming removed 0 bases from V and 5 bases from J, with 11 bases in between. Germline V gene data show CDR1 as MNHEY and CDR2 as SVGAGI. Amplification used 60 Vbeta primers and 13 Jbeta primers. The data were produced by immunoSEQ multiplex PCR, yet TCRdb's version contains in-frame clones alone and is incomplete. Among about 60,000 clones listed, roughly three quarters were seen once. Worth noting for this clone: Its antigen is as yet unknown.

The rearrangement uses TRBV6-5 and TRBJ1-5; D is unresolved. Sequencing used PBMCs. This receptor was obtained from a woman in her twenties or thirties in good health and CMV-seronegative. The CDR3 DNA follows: TGTGCCAGCAGTTACTCGAGTAACGGTGATCAGCCCCAGCATTTT. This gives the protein CASSYSSNGDQPQHF.